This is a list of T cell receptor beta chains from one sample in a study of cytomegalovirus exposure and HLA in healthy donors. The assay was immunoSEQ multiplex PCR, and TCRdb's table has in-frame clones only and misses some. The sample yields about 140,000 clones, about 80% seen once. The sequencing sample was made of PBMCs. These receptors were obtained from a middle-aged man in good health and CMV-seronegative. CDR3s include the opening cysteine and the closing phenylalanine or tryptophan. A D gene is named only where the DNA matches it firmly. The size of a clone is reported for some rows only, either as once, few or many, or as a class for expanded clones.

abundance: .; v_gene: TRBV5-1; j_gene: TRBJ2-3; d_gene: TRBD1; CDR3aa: CASSLEGTGNRDTQYF; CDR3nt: TGCGCCAGCAGCTTGGAGGGGACAGGGAATAGAGATACGCAGTATTTT
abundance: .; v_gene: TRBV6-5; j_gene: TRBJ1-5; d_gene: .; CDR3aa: CASSQGLSGNQPQHF; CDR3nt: TGTGCCAGCAGCCAGGGGTTGAGCGGCAATCAGCCCCAGCATTTT
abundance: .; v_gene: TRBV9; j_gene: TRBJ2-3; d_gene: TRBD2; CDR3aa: CASSVAAGITDTQYF; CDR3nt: TGTGCCAGCAGCGTAGCAGCGGGAATCACAGATACGCAGTATTTT
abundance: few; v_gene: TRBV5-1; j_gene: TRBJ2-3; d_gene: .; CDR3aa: CASSRGGPIADTQYF; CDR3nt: TGCGCCAGCAGCAGGGGCGGTCCGATTGCAGATACGCAGTATTTT
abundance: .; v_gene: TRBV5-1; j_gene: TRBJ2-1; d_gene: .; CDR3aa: CASSFEPDRYNEQFF; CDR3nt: TGCGCCAGCAGCTTCGAACCCGACAGATACAATGAGCAGTTCTTC
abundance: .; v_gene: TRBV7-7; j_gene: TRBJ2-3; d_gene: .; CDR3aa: CASSPSQGDTQYF; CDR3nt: TGTGCTAGCAGCCCTTCACAGGGAGATACGCAGTATTTT
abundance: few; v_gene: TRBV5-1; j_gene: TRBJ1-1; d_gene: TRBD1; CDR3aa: CASADRGRTEAFF; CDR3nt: TGCGCCAGCGCAGACAGGGGAAGGACTGAAGCTTTCTTT
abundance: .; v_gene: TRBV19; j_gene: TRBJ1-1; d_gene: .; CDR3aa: CASSILGASMNTEAFF; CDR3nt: TGTGCCAGTAGTATTCTTGGGGCCTCTATGAACACTGAAGCTTTCTTT
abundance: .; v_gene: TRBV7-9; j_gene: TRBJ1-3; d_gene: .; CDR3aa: CASSEIQGTGNTIYF; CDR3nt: TGTGCCAGCAGCGAAATTCAGGGGACTGGAAACACCATATATTTT
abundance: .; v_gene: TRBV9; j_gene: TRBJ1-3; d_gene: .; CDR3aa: CASSVYGTGNTIYF; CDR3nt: TGTGCCAGCAGCGTATATGGGACTGGAAACACCATATATTTT
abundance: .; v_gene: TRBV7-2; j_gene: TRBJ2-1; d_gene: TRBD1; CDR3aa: CASSWSGQGGRGEQFF; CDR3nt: TGTGCCAGCAGCTGGTCGGGACAGGGAGGAAGAGGTGAGCAGTTCTTC
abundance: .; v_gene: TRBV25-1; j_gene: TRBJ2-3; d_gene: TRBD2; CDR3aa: CASSEFGGGTDTQYF; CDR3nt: TGTGCCAGCAGTGAATTCGGGGGGGGCACAGATACGCAGTATTTT
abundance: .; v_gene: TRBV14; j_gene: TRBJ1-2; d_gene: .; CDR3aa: CASSQRGLYGYTF; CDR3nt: TGTGCCAGCAGCCAAAGGGGCCTCTATGGCTACACCTTC
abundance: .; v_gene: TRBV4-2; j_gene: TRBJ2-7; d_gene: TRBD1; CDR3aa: CASSHLRQGEQYF; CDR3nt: TGTGCCAGCAGCCATCTCCGACAGGGCGAGCAGTACTTC
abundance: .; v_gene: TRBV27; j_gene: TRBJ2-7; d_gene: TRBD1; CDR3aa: CASSYSGTGGPEQYF; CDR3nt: TGTGCCAGCTCATACTCTGGGACAGGAGGACCCGAGCAGTACTTC
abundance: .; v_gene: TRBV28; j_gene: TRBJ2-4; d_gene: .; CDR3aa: CASRGRNIQYF; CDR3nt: TGTGCCAGCAGGGGGCGGAACATTCAGTACTTC
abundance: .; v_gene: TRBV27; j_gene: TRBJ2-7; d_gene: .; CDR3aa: CASSLTGVSYEQYF; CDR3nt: TGTGCCAGCAGTTTGACAGGAGTCTCCTACGAGCAGTACTTC
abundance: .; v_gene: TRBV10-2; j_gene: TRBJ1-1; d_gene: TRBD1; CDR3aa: CASSGTGVRTEAFF; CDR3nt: TGCGCCAGCAGTGGTACAGGGGTGAGAACTGAAGCTTTCTTT
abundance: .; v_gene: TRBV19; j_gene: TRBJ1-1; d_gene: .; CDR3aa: CASSEGRVEAFF; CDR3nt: TGTGCCAGTAGTGAAGGCAGGGTCGAAGCTTTCTTT
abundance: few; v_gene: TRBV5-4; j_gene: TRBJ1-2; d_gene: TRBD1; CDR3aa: CASSIDRGGYTF; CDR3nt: TGTGCCAGCAGCATCGACAGGGGCGGCTACACCTTC
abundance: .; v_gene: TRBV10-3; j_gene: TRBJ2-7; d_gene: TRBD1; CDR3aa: CAISGLGTGRSEQYF; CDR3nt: TGTGCCATCAGTGGCCTAGGGACAGGGAGGTCCGAGCAGTACTTC
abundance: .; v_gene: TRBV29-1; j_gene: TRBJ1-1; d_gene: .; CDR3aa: CSVAGLRAETEAFF; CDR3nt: TGCAGCGTTGCCGGACTTAGGGCTGAAACTGAAGCTTTCTTT
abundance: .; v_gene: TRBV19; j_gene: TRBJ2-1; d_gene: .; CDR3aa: CASSIGLYEQFF; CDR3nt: TGTGCCAGTAGTATCGGGTTATATGAGCAGTTCTTC
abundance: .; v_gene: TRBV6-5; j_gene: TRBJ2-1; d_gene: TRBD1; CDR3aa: CASTPGQGAREQFF; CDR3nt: TGTGCCAGCACCCCAGGCCAGGGGGCTAGGGAGCAGTTCTTC
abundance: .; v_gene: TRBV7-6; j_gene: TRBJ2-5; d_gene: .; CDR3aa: CASSLDTLRVSETQYF; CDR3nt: TGTGCCAGCAGCTTAGACACCCTACGGGTATCAGAGACCCAGTACTTC
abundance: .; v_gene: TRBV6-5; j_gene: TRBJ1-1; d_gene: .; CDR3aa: CASSYSGGATEAFF; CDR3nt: TGTGCCAGCAGTTACTCCGGGGGGGCCACTGAAGCTTTCTTT
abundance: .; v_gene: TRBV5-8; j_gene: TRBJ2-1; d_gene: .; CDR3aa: CASNNAGQYNEQFF; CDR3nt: TGTGCCAGCAACAACGCGGGACAGTACAATGAGCAGTTCTTC
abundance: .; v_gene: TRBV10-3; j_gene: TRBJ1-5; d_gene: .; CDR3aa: CATSGVGNQPQHF; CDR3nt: TGTGCCACCTCAGGGGTGGGGAATCAGCCCCAGCATTTT
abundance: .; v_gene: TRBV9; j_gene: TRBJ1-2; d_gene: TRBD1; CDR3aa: CASSEIDRGDHYGYTF; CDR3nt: TGTGCCAGCAGCGAAATCGACAGGGGCGATCACTATGGCTACACCTTC
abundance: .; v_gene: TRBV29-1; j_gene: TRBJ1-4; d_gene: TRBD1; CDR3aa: CSVEIQGGAEKLFF; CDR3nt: TGCAGCGTTGAAATCCAGGGGGGAGCTGAAAAACTGTTTTTT
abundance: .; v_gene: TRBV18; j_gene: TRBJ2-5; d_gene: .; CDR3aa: CASCTTMDKKETQYF; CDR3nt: TGTGCCAGCTGCACCACCATGGACAAAAAAGAGACCCAGTACTTC
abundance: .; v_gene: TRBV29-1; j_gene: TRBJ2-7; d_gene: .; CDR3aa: CSVAGATSSYEQYF; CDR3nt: TGCAGCGTGGCGGGGGCCACAAGCTCCTACGAGCAGTACTTC
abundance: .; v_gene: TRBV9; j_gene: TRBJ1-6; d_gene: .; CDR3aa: CASSVGTQHGSPLHF; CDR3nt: TGTGCCAGCAGCGTAGGGACACAGCACGGTTCACCCCTCCACTTT
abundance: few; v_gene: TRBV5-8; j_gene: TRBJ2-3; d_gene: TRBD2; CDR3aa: CASSPGGTLRDTQYF; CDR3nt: TGTGCCAGCAGCCCGGGGGGGACCCTACGAGATACGCAGTATTTT
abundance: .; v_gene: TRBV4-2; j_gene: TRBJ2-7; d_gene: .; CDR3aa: CASSQDPGTLSYEQYF; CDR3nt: TGTGCCAGCAGCCAAGATCCGGGAACCCTATCCTACGAGCAGTACTTC
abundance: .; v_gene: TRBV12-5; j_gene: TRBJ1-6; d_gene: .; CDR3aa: CASGLSASGANSPLHF; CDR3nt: TGTGCTAGTGGTTTGAGCGCGTCAGGGGCAAATTCACCCCTCCACTTT
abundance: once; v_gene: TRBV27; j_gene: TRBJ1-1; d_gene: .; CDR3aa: CASSLPGLNTEAFF; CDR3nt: TGTGCCAGCAGTTTACCAGGACTAAACACTGAAGCTTTCTTT
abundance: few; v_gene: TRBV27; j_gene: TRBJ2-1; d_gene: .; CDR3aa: CASRPDTSYNEQFF; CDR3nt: TGTGCCAGCAGGCCGGACACATCCTACAATGAGCAGTTCTTC
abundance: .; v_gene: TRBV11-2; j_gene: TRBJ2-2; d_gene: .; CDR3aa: CASSLGGHLNTGELFF; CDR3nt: TGTGCCAGCAGCTTAGGGGGACACTTGAACACCGGGGAGCTGTTTTTT
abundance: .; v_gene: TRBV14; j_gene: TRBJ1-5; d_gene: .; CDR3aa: CASSLSNQPQHF; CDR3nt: TGTGCCAGCAGCCTAAGCAATCAGCCCCAGCATTTT
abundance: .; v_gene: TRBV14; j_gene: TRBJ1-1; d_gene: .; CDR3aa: CASSQQVNTEAFF; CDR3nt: TGTGCCAGCAGCCAACAGGTGAACACTGAAGCTTTCTTT
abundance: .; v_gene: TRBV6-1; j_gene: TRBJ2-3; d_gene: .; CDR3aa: CASTGLDTQYF; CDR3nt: TGTGCCAGCACAGGGTTAGATACGCAGTATTTT
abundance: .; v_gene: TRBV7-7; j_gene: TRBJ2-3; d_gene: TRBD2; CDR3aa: CASSSGLAGDTQYF; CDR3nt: TGTGCTAGCAGCTCGGGACTAGCGGGAGATACGCAGTATTTT
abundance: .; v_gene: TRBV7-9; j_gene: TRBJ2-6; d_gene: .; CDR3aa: CASSLLLSSGANVLTF; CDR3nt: TGTGCCAGCAGCTTACTACTCTCCTCTGGGGCCAACGTCCTGACTTTC